The next 31 T cell receptor beta chains were all read from a single sample in a study of OX40 agonist ivuxolimab in advanced cancers. The assay was immunoSEQ multiplex PCR, and TCRdb's table has in-frame clones only and misses some. The table shows 25,000 to 40,000 clones, with 75% to 95% occurring only once. The sample here was CD4+ or CD8+ T cells sorted from blood, taken in a trial of the OX40 agonist ivuxolimab. These receptors all stem from an adult with an advanced solid tumor such as melanoma, head and neck, liver or kidney cancer.

The rearrangement uses TRBV7-8 and TRBJ2-3; D remains unclear. Germline CDR1 reads SGHVS; CDR2 reads FQNEAQ. There are 15 residues in the CDR3. The V end was cut by 6 bases, the J end by 4 bases, with 17 bases between. CDR3 sequence (DNA): TGTGCCAGCAGATCCACCCGCGCAGGCTCAGATACGCAGTATTTT. Translating gives CASRSTRAGSDTQYF.

The rearrangement joins TRBV7-6 to TRBJ2-2, with TRBD2 matching 7 bases. The V and J ends lost 6 bases and 1 base, in that order; junction bases with no gene match: 17. This CDR3 is built from 19 residues. Germline CDR1 and CDR2: SGHVS and FNYEAQ. As DNA, the CDR3 is TGTGCCAGCAGTTCAGAGGTAGCGGGCTCCATTTTGAACACCGGGGAGCTGTTTTTT. This codes for CASSSEVAGSILNTGELFF.

This rearrangement joins TRBV9 to TRBJ2-1, with 11 bases that match TRBD1. Germline CDR1 reads SGDLS; CDR2 reads YYNGEE. J gave up 7 bases and V 4 bases, and 13 bases lay outside the gene matches. This CDR3 is 17 amino acids long. CDR3 sequence reads: CASSPVPGQGVANEQFF. CDR3 in DNA: TGTGCCAGCAGCCCCGTCCCGGGACAGGGGGTCGCGAATGAGCAGTTCTTC. Complete variable domain (other parts from reference TRBV9 and TRBJ2-1): DSGVTQTPKHLITATGQRVTLRCSPRSGDLSVYWYQQSLDQGLQFLIQYYNGEERAKGNILERFSAQQFPDLHSELNLSSLELGDSALYFCASSPVPGQGVANEQFFGPGTRLTVL.

The chain employs TRBV4-3 and TRBJ2-1; a weak D match, TRBD2 (5 bases). The ends were cut back, 0 bases at V and 4 bases at J, with 19 bases in the middle. The CDR3 covers 18 residues. The germline CDR1 and CDR2 sequences are LGHNA and YSLEER. This CDR3 is CASSQDSLTGAAYNEQFF. The CDR3 DNA follows: TGCGCCAGCAGCCAAGATTCTCTTACCGGAGCGGCTTACAATGAGCAGTTCTTC.

This clone was observed a handful of times. J is TRBJ1-6 and V is TRBV19; 8 bases match TRBD1. Trimming took 4 bases from V and 7 from J; bases not matched to a gene: 3. CDR1 is LNHDA and CDR2 is SQIVND in the germline V gene (reference sequence). The CDR3 covers 14 residues. CDR3 protein: CASSTTGGNSPLHF. The DNA of the CDR3 is TGTGCCAGTAGTACTACAGGGGGAAATTCACCCCTCCACTTT.

The genes are TRBV7-9 and TRBJ2-7; 7 bases align to TRBD2. Germline values: CDR1 SEHNR, CDR2 FQNEAQ (reference sequence). The ends lost 4 bases at V and 2 bases at J; junction bases unmatched: 5. The CDR3 is 14 amino acids. This CDR3 is CASSYEAGTYEQYF. DNA for the CDR3: TGTGCCAGCAGCTACGAAGCGGGAACCTACGAGCAGTACTTC.

This clone was observed once. At one end, the junction sequence differs from germline, possibly due to a read error. V usage is TRBV7-9 and J usage is TRBJ2-7, with 11 bases fitting TRBD2. Germline CDR1 reads SEHNR; CDR2 reads FQNEAQ (reference sequence). This CDR3 spans 15 amino acids. This chain's CDR3 is CASSLAGGPFDEQYF. CDR3 coding DNA: TGTGCCAGCAGTTTAGCGGGAGGGCCCTTCGACGAGCAGTACTTC.

There are a few counts of this clone. This chain joins TRBV19 and TRBJ2-1; the D is unclear. Trimming left V 2 bases short and J 2 bases short, with 10 bases between. Per the germline V gene, CDR1 is LNHDA and CDR2 is SQIVND (reference sequence). The CDR3 is 15 residues long. The chain's CDR3 is CASSISQDPYNEQFF. The CDR3 nucleotides are TGTGCCAGTAGTATAAGCCAGGATCCCTACAATGAGCAGTTCTTC.

The rearrangement joins TRBV7-9 to TRBJ1-3; D is possibly TRBD1 (5 bases). V was clipped by 5 bases and J by 3 bases, with 14 bases between them. Germline V gene data show CDR1 as SEHNR and CDR2 as FQNEAQ (reference sequence). The CDR3 length is 15 residues. The chain's CDR3 is CASSLLGVFGNTIYF. CDR3 coding DNA: TGTGCCAGCAGCCTCCTGGGGGTTTTTGGAAACACCATATATTTT. Full variable domain (outside the CDR3, taken from reference TRBV7-9 and TRBJ1-3): DTGVSQNPRHKITKRGQNVTFRCDPISEHNRLYWYRQTLGQGPEFLTYFQNEAQLEKSRLLSDRFSAERPKGSFSTLEIQRTEQGDSAMYLCASSLLGVFGNTIYFGEGSWLTVV.

The J gene is TRBJ2-5, the V gene TRBV7-2; the D call may be TRBD1 or TRBD2 (5 bases each). This CDR3 region has 15 residues. V was shortened by 3 bases and J by 8 bases, with 19 bases between the two germline ends. Per germline, CDR1 SGHTA and CDR2 FQGNSA. CDR3 protein: CASSLALGPSGTQYF. The DNA of the CDR3 is TGTGCCAGCAGCTTGGCGTTGGGACCTTCCGGAACCCAGTACTTC.

CDR3: CAANSGRTPGDTQYF. The DNA for the CDR3 is TGTGCCGCTAATAGCGGGAGGACACCGGGAGATACGCAGTATTTT. The genes are TRBV28 and TRBJ2-3; 10 bases map to TRBD2. With V trimmed by 11 bases and J by 5 bases, 13 bases remained unmatched. This CDR3 has 15 residues. The V gene's germline CDR1 is MDHEN and CDR2 SYDVKM. The full variable domain, with the rest looked up from reference TRBV28 and TRBJ2-3, is DVKVTQSSRYLVKRTGEKVFLECVQDMDHENMFWYRQDPGLGLRLIYFSYDVKMKEKGDIPEGYSVSREKKERFSLILESASTNQTSMYLCAANSGRTPGDTQYFGPGTRLTVL.

The chain couples TRBV5-4 to TRBJ2-5; no clear D gene. The CDR3 covers 14 residues. CDR1 SGHNT and CDR2 YYREEE come from the germline V gene (reference sequence). With 0 bases removed from V and 0 bases from J, the gap between germline ends came to 6 bases. The CDR3 DNA follows: TGTGCCAGCAGCTTGGAACAGTACCAAGAGACCCAGTACTTC. Its protein is CASSLEQYQETQYF.

J is TRBJ1-6 and V is TRBV14; a possible D gene is TRBD1 (6 bases). CDR3 length: 18 residues. CDR1 SGHDN and CDR2 FVKESK come from the germline V gene. Trimming pared 2 bases from V and 3 bases from J, leaving 17 bases between. CDR3 loop: CASSQRDRFRVYNSPLHF. CDR3 nucleotide sequence: TGTGCCAGCAGCCAACGCGACAGGTTTCGGGTCTATAATTCACCCCTCCACTTT.

The chain joins TRBV5-1 to TRBJ2-3; TRBD1 might be the D (6 bases). Germline loops: CDR1 SGHRS, CDR2 YFSETQ. The V end was cut by 4 bases, the J end by 1 base, with 16 bases between. The CDR3 totals 16 residues. CDR3 protein: CASSGDGTRGTDTQYF. CDR3 bases: TGCGCCAGCAGCGGAGACGGGACAAGAGGCACAGATACGCAGTATTTT.

The chain uses TRBV7-9 and TRBJ2-3; 8 bases agree with TRBD2. This CDR3 comprises 17 residues. CDR1 and CDR2 from the germline V gene are SEHNR and FQNEAQ (reference sequence). V lost 1 base to trimming and J lost 0 bases; unmatched junction nucleotides: 6. The CDR3, as DNA: TGTGCCAGCAGCTTAGGGATTGCTAGCGGGAGCACAGATACGCAGTATTTT. Translated: CASSLGIASGSTDTQYF. Variable domain in full (rest from reference TRBV7-9 and TRBJ2-3): DTGVSQNPRHKITKRGQNVTFRCDPISEHNRLYWYRQTLGQGPEFLTYFQNEAQLEKSRLLSDRFSAERPKGSFSTLEIQRTEQGDSAMYLCASSLGIASGSTDTQYFGPGTRLTVL.

The J gene is TRBJ1-3, the V gene TRBV5-1; a weak D match, TRBD1 (5 bases). CDR1 SGHRS and CDR2 YFSETQ come from the germline V gene. V shed 0 bases and J shed 3 bases, with 19 bases lying between them. The CDR3 consists of 18 residues. CDR3 region: CASSLAAQGYLGGNTIYF. In nucleotides, the CDR3 is TGCGCCAGCAGCTTGGCCGCGCAGGGTTATTTGGGTGGAAACACCATATATTTT.

A word on this clone: Within the sample, other DNA sequences also encode this same CDR3. This chain links TRBV5-8 with TRBJ2-2, with TRBD1 matching 11 bases. The CDR3 is 17 residues long. V lost 4 bases and J lost 3; bases outside the gene matches: 8. CDR1 is SGHTS, CDR2 YDEGEE, per germline. CDR3 sequence reads: CASSAGQGDVYTGELFF. In nucleotides, the CDR3 is TGTGCCAGCAGCGCGGGACAGGGGGACGTTTACACCGGGGAGCTGTTTTTT.

This chain links TRBV7-8 with TRBJ2-3; 12 bases agree with TRBD2. Germline CDR1 reads SGHVS; CDR2 reads FQNEAQ. V shed 6 bases, J shed 2 bases, and the junction held 6 bases outside the gene matches. The CDR3 length is 16 residues. Here the CDR3 reads CASSSGLAGYTDTQYF. CDR3 bases: TGTGCCAGCAGTTCCGGACTAGCGGGATACACAGATACGCAGTATTTT.

The rearrangement joins TRBV15 to TRBJ2-1; D ambiguous. The germline V gene has CDR1 LNHNV and CDR2 YYDKDF (reference sequence). CDR3 length: 16 amino acids. V lost 0 bases and J lost 1, with 10 bases in between. Here the CDR3 reads CATSRDQYNSYNEQFF. CDR3 nucleotide sequence: TGTGCCACCAGCAGAGATCAGTACAATTCCTACAATGAGCAGTTCTTC. Based on the CDR3 plus reference TRBV15 and TRBJ2-1, the full variable domain is DAMVIQNPRYQVTQFGKPVTLSCSQTLNHNVMYWYQQKSSQAPKLLFHYYDKDFNNEADTPDNFQSRRPNTSFCFLDIRSPGLGDTAMYLCATSRDQYNSYNEQFFGPGTRLTVL.

CDR3 bases: TGTGCCAGCAGCGTGGAGGGTAGCTATGGCTACACCTTC. It translates to CASSVEGSYGYTF. The genes are TRBV9 and TRBJ1-2; D unclear. In germline, CDR1 is SGDLS, CDR2 YYNGEE. Trimming cost V 2 bases and J 4 bases, with 9 bases left between them. The CDR3 is 13 amino acids. Supplemented by reference TRBV9 and TRBJ1-2, the full variable domain reads DSGVTQTPKHLITATGQRVTLRCSPRSGDLSVYWYQQSLDQGLQFLIQYYNGEERAKGNILERFSAQQFPDLHSELNLSSLELGDSALYFCASSVEGSYGYTFGSGTRLTVV.

The chain carries TRBV6-5 and TRBJ1-5; possibly TRBD1 for D (5 bases). The V gene's germline CDR1 is MNHEY and CDR2 SVGAGI. The CDR3 loop spans 15 amino acids. Trimming pared 0 bases from V and 6 bases from J, leaving 12 bases between. CDR3 sequence (DNA): TGTGCCAGCAGTTACTCGATCGGGGGTGGTCAGCCCCAGCATTTT. Protein product: CASSYSIGGGQPQHF.

This clone was observed once. The chain's CDR3 is CASSDGTDFQETQYF. DNA of the CDR3: TGTGCCAGCAGTGACGGGACAGACTTCCAAGAGACCCAGTACTTC. The V and J genes are TRBV28 and TRBJ2-5; TRBD1 agrees at 7 bases. The CDR3 is 15 amino acids. The germline V gene encodes CDR1 MDHEN and CDR2 SYDVKM. The junction had 7 bases not matched to a gene; V was cut back by 5 bases and J by 1 base.

This clone was picked up a small number of times. The rearrangement joins TRBV27 to TRBJ2-2; the D gene could be TRBD1 or TRBD2 (6 bases each). Trimming removed 3 bases from V and 3 bases from J, with 14 bases in between. Germline CDR1 MNHEY, CDR2 SMNVEV (reference sequence). This CDR3 contains 16 residues. The CDR3, as DNA: TGTGCCAGCAGTTTGGAGGGGGGCCTTTACACCGGGGAGCTGTTTTTT. It is translated as CASSLEGGLYTGELFF.

V gene TRBV5-1 combines with J gene TRBJ2-3; TRBD2 matches at 14 bases. V shed 0 bases and J 6 bases; nucleotides not matched to a gene: 12. The CDR3 spans 19 residues. Germline values: CDR1 SGHRS, CDR2 YFSETQ. The CDR3: CASSLDGTSGSFVGDTQYF. Here the CDR3 DNA reads TGCGCCAGCAGCTTGGATGGGACTAGCGGGAGTTTCGTTGGCGATACGCAGTATTTT.

The V and J genes are TRBV7-9 and TRBJ2-3, with TRBD2 as a possible D gene (7 bases). CDR3 size: 17 residues. Deletions cut 0 bases from V and 3 bases from J, with 16 bases between. Germline V gives CDR1 SEHNR, CDR2 FQNEAQ (reference sequence). The CDR3 nucleotides are TGTGCCAGCAGCTTAGCGGGGGGGCCAATTGGAACAGATACGCAGTATTTT. Its protein product is CASSLAGGPIGTDTQYF.

The table lists this clone with a count of one. This chain links TRBV27 with TRBJ2-2; 7 positions agree with TRBD1. V lost 1 base to trimming and J lost 4 bases; unmatched junction nucleotides: 9. Germline CDR1 MNHEY, CDR2 SMNVEV (reference sequence). The CDR3 has 17 amino acids. DNA for the CDR3: TGTGCCAGCAGTTTATGGCGGCAGGGGGACGCCACCGGGGAGCTGTTTTTT. Translating gives CASSLWRQGDATGELFF.

This chain connects TRBV11-2 to TRBJ2-1; no firm D call. The V end lost 6 bases, the J end lost 6 bases, and 9 bases lay between the germline ends. The germline V gene has CDR1 SGHAT and CDR2 FQNNGV. This CDR3 is 12 amino acids long. CDR3 sequence (DNA): TGTGCCAGCAGTTACAATGCCAATGAGCAGTTCTTC. As protein: CASSYNANEQFF.

The J gene is TRBJ2-7, the V gene TRBV28; D ambiguous. Germline CDR1 is MDHEN and CDR2 is SYDVKM. V was clipped by 1 base and J by 3 bases, with 13 bases between them. There are 15 residues in the CDR3. CDR3 sequence: CASSLSRSYHYEQYF. The CDR3 DNA sequence: TGTGCCAGCAGTTTATCCAGGTCTTACCACTACGAGCAGTACTTC.

The DNA for the CDR3 is TGTGCCAGCGGCCTGGGCGGGAGCGCAGATACGCAGTATTTT. It codes for CASGLGGSADTQYF. V usage is TRBV5-8 and J usage is TRBJ2-3, with 7 bases identical to TRBD2. The germline V gene has CDR1 SGHTS and CDR2 YDEGEE. J was trimmed by 4 bases and V by 7 bases; bases with no gene match: 9. The CDR3 covers 14 residues.

The CDR3 loop reads CASSHLRRGQKDSPLHF. The DNA for the CDR3 is TGTGCCAGCAGCCACTTACGCAGGGGACAGAAGGATTCACCCCTCCACTTT. The chain joins TRBV7-8 to TRBJ1-6, with TRBD1 identical over 7 bases. Per germline, CDR1 SGHVS and CDR2 FQNEAQ. This CDR3 is 17 amino acids long. V shed 5 bases and J 8 bases; nucleotides not matched to a gene: 15.

Here the CDR3 reads CASSLSVEGNTEAFF. For the CDR3, the DNA is TGTGCCAGCAGTTTATCAGTTGAGGGGAACACTGAAGCTTTCTTT. The gene calls are TRBV27 and TRBJ1-1; the D is unclear. Germline assignment: CDR1 MNHEY and CDR2 SMNVEV (reference sequence). Deletions cut 0 bases from V and 1 base from J, with 9 bases between. The CDR3 runs to 15 residues.